The entry below gives a single T cell receptor (beta chain) sequence along with its context. The sample holds many counts of this clonotype. Its antigen target is currently unknown. Nothing much larger sits one base from this clone, and base qualities are not available. This sample is part of a study of T cell repertoires in cytomegalovirus infection (dated by TCRdb to between 2018 and 2021). With respect to the entire study: Donor HLA type was relevant to the analysis, as public TCR beta signatures indicated carriage of CMV infection together with the matching HLA type.

Its CDR3 holds 18 amino acids, cysteine through phenylalanine. Only the CDR3 DNA is retained, 54 bases long and in frame from the first base. Based on the germline V gene, the CDR1 and CDR2 sequences are SGHTA and FQGTGA. Germline trimming: 4 bases from V, 8 bases from J; junction bases outside gene matches: 17. Sequencing was carried out with an Illumina HiSeq 1500. TCRdb reworked the public reads: Q25 trimming with fastp, MiXCR clone assembly, productive beta chains retained. Entries are consolidated by CDR3 protein sequence, retaining the most common genes and DNA. A total of a few hundred thousand distinct CDR3 sequences appear in this sample, roughly 9.5% of them only once. The ten largest account for 4.3% of the sample. General conclusions and limits of the study: The ex vivo response was dominated by HLA-C-restricted CMV-specific TCR beta clonotypes, and the single most frequent clonotype in two of eight donors was supplied by these HLA-C-restricted clonotypes. In both this cohort and an independent 352-donor cohort, the cumulative frequency of public TCR beta family members distinguished carriers of CMV infection plus the relevant HLA type.

This receptor chain uses TRBV7-3 and TRBJ2-1, with 10 central nucleotides matching TRBD2. The receptor was isolated from a human donor in good health (CMV status not recorded). Some clones in this sample may be carry-over from other donors' samples. The sequenced material came from PBMCs. The CDR3 here reads CASSYGGVGLAGAHEQFF. The DNA sequence is as follows: TGTGCCAGCAGCTATGGAGGGGTAGGCCTAGCGGGAGCCCATGAGCAGTTCTTC.